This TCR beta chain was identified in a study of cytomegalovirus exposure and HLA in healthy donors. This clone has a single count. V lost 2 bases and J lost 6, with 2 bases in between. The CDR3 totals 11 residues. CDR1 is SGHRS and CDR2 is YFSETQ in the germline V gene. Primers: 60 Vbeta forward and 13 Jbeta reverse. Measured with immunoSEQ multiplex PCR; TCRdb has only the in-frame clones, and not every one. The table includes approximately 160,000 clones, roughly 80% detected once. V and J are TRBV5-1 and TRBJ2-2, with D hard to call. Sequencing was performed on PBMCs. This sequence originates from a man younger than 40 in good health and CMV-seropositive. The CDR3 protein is CASSFAGELFF. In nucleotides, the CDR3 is TGCGCCAGCAGCTTCGCCGGGGAGCTGTTTTTT.